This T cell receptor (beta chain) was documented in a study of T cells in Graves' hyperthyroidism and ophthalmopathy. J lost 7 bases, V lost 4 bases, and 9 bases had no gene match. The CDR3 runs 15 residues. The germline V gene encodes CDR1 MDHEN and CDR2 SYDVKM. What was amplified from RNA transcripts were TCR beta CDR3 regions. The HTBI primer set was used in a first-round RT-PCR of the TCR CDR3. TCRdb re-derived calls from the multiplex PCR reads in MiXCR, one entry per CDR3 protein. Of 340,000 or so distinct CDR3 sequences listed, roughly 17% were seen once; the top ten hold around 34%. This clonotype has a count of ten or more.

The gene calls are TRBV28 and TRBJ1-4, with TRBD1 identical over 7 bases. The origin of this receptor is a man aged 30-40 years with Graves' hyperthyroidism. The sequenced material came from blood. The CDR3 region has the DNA TGTGCCAGCAGTTCGCCAGGGGGAGAAGGTGAAAAACTGTTTTTT. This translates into CASSSPGGEGEKLFF.